A selection of T cell receptor beta chains follows, all from one sample in a study of blood T cell repertoires in COVID-19. This table comes from immunoSEQ multiplex PCR, and its TCRdb copy is limited to in-frame clones, with some not included. The data contain over 120,000 clones, 78% of them seen just once; the ten biggest clones take up more than 5%. The sample consisted of PBMCs or T cells enriched from blood (not recorded which). These receptor sequences come from a woman in her fifties or sixties who had recovered from COVID-19. CDR3s include the opening cysteine and the closing phenylalanine or tryptophan. D genes are given only for firm matches. The size entry is marked missing in some rows and otherwise reads once, few, many or a size class.

>TRBV5-5|TRBD2|NA|TRBJ2-3
TGTGCCAGTTATTTAGCGGGGGGGCTCGATACGCAGTATTTT
CASYLAGGLDTQYF
>TRBV18|TRBD1|once|TRBJ1-5
TGTGCCAGCTCACCTTACCGGGACAGCGGAGGGCCCCAGCATTTT
CASSPYRDSGGPQHF
>TRBV7-8|TRBD1|NA|TRBJ1-6
TGTGCCAGCAGCCGAGGGACAGGGGGCATGGTGGGAGCCCTCCACTTT
CASSRGTGGMVGALHF
>TRBV28|TRBD2|once|TRBJ2-7
TGTGCCAGCAGTTTGGCCTCGGGTTTGGCGGGAGACGAGCAGTACTTC
CASSLASGLAGDEQYF
>TRBV29-1|NA|few|TRBJ1-5
TGCAGCTGTTCAACGGGGGGCCATCAGCCCCAGCATTTT
CSCSTGGHQPQHF
>TRBV7-2|TRBD2|NA|TRBJ2-3
TGTGCCAGCAGCTTAATGACTAGCGGTAGCACAGATACGCAGTATTTT
CASSLMTSGSTDTQYF
>TRBV5-1|NA|NA|TRBJ1-2
TGCGCCAGCAGTAACATACAGGGAAAGAATGGCTACACCTTC
CASSNIQGKNGYTF
>TRBV28|TRBD1|NA|TRBJ1-1
TGTGCCAGCACTGGACAGGGCAACACTGAAGCTTTCTTT
CASTGQGNTEAFF
>TRBV5-1|TRBD1|NA|TRBJ2-5
TGCGCCAGCAGGACAGGGGGCAATGGGGGGACCCAGTACTTC
CASRTGGNGGTQYF
>TRBV28|TRBD2|few|TRBJ2-1
TGTGCCAGCAGTTTGGGCGGGGGGGCTGAGCAGTTCTTC
CASSLGGGAEQFF
>TRBV28|NA|NA|TRBJ2-7
TGTGCCAGCAGTTCCATCGAAACCTTCGGCGAGCAGTACTTC
CASSSIETFGEQYF
>TRBV28|NA|once|TRBJ1-5
TGTGCCAGCGGAGGATTTGGCAGGAATCAGCCCCAGCATTTT
CASGGFGRNQPQHF
>TRBV27|TRBD1|NA|TRBJ1-1
TGTGCCAGCAGGGGGACAGGAAGGTCAGCTTTCTTT
CASRGTGRSAFF
>TRBV10-3|NA|NA|TRBJ1-3
TGTGCCATCAGAGGGGGCTCTGGAAACACCATATATTTT
CAIRGGSGNTIYF
>TRBV5-5|NA|few|TRBJ1-1
TGTGCCAGCAGCTTGGAGAGACAGCAAACGAACACTGAAGCTTTCTTT
CASSLERQQTNTEAFF
>TRBV6-5|NA|NA|TRBJ1-4
TGTGCCAGCAGTCCGGACGTTAGGGGTGAAAAACTGTTTTTT
CASSPDVRGEKLFF
>TRBV14|NA|NA|TRBJ1-3
TGTGCCAGCAGCCAACGGGCAGGCGGGTACTCTGGAAACACCATATATTTT
CASSQRAGGYSGNTIYF
>TRBV7-2|TRBD2|NA|TRBJ2-5
TGTGCCAGCAGCTTTCGACCGATAGGGACTAGCGGGGGTGAGACCCAGTACTTC
CASSFRPIGTSGGETQYF
>TRBV7-9|NA|few|TRBJ2-5
TGTGCCAGCAGCTTAGGGGCAGGGGAAGAGACCCAGTACTTC
CASSLGAGEETQYF
>TRBV10-2|NA|NA|TRBJ1-2
TGCGCCAGCAGTGAGCCGGGATACTATGGCTACACCTTC
CASSEPGYYGYTF
>TRBV13|TRBD1|few|TRBJ1-6
TGTGCCAGCAGCCAGGGGGGTAGGACAGGGTACTCACCCCTCCACTTT
CASSQGGRTGYSPLHF
>TRBV2|NA|NA|TRBJ2-1
TGTGCCAGCAGTGTCTCGGAGAACCCCTACAATGAGCAGTTCTTC
CASSVSENPYNEQFF
>TRBV19|NA|NA|TRBJ2-5
TGTGCCAGTAGTATCGGAGGGGGCGAGCAGACCCAGTACTTC
CASSIGGGEQTQYF
>TRBV28|NA|NA|TRBJ1-4
TGTGCCAGCAGTTTCCCCGGGCAGGGCGGCGAAAAACTGTTTTTT
CASSFPGQGGEKLFF
>TRBV3-1/TRBV3-2|NA|NA|TRBJ2-3
TGTGCCAGCAGCCACCTGGCGGGGGATACGCAGTATTTT
CASSHLAGDTQYF
>TRBV5-1|TRBD1|once|TRBJ1-4
TGCGCCAGCAGCTTCACCCAGGGGGAAGGGGAAAAACTGTTTTTT
CASSFTQGEGEKLFF
>TRBV5-4|TRBD1|NA|TRBJ2-7
TGTGCCAGCAGCTTTAGCCAGGGGGCGGGCGAGCAGTACTTC
CASSFSQGAGEQYF
>TRBV10-3|NA|NA|TRBJ2-1
TGTGCCATCAGTTTCGGGGGCAATGAGCAGTTCTTC
CAISFGGNEQFF
>TRBV18|NA|NA|TRBJ1-5
TGTGCCAGCTCACCGAATGGGGCTGGTCAGCCCCAGCATTTT
CASSPNGAGQPQHF
>TRBV24-1|TRBD2|once|TRBJ2-3
TGTGCCACCAGTGATTTGAAGCGGGGGGGCGAGGCTACGCAGTATTTT
CATSDLKRGGEATQYF
>TRBV3-1/TRBV3-2|NA|NA|TRBJ1-4
TGTGCCAGCAGCCAAGTAGTCTCAGGAGAAAAACTGTTTTTT
CASSQVVSGEKLFF
>TRBV2|TRBD2|NA|TRBJ2-2
TGTGCCAGCAGGCGGGGGGTGACCGGGGAGCTGTTTTTT
CASRRGVTGELFF
>TRBV18|NA|NA|TRBJ2-1
TGTGCCAGCTCACCAGAGTCCTACAATGAGCAGTTCTTC
CASSPESYNEQFF
>TRBV5-1|TRBD2|NA|TRBJ2-1
TGCGCCAGCAGCCGCCTAAGCGGGGGGGCAAATGAGCAGTTCTTC
CASSRLSGGANEQFF
>TRBV28|NA|NA|TRBJ1-3
TGTGCCAGCAGCACGGTCCCAGGTTCTGGAAACACCATATATTTT
CASSTVPGSGNTIYF
>TRBV3-1/TRBV3-2|NA|NA|TRBJ1-6
TGTGCCAGCAGCCTACAGGGTCTCGATTCACCCCTCCACTTT
CASSLQGLDSPLHF
>TRBV5-5|TRBD2|NA|TRBJ2-2
TGTGCCAGCAGCTACCTCCGGACTAGCCTCAACGGGGAGCTGTTTTTT
CASSYLRTSLNGELFF
>TRBV5-1|NA|NA|TRBJ2-5
TGCGCCAGCAGCTTGTTGGCGGGGAGGGAGACCCAGTACTTC
CASSLLAGRETQYF
>TRBV7-8|NA|NA|TRBJ1-1
TGTGCCAGCAGCTCGACAGGTTATTACACTGAAGCTTTCTTT
CASSSTGYYTEAFF
>TRBV4-1|NA|NA|TRBJ1-5
TGCGCCAGCAGCCAAGGATCAGGTAATCAGCCCCAGCATTTT
CASSQGSGNQPQHF
>TRBV2|NA|few|TRBJ1-4
TGTGCCAGCAGTGATATAGACGAGGGGAGGAAACTGTTTTTT
CASSDIDEGRKLFF
>TRBV18|TRBD1|NA|TRBJ2-2
TGTGCCAGCTCACCACGACAGGGGGACACCGGGGAGCTGTTTTTT
CASSPRQGDTGELFF
>TRBV5-4|NA|NA|TRBJ1-3
TGTGCCAGCAGCGCGGGATCCGCGTTAGGCTCTGGAAACACCATATATTTT
CASSAGSALGSGNTIYF
>TRBV28|NA|NA|TRBJ2-5
TGTGCCAGCAGTCCGGGACTCTTACGAGGAGAGACCCAGTACTTC
CASSPGLLRGETQYF
>TRBV4-1|NA|NA|TRBJ2-7
TGCGCCAGCAGCCACCCGGGGACTCTGTCCTACGAGCAGTACTTC
CASSHPGTLSYEQYF